This T cell receptor beta chain was captured in a study of blood T cell repertoires in COVID-19. The overall study: Material from acute and convalescent COVID-19 was sourced from the United States, Italy and Spain.

Trimming pared 2 bases from V and 4 bases from J, leaving 8 bases between. There are 14 residues in the CDR3. CDR1 and CDR2 from the germline V gene are SEHNR and FQNEAQ (reference sequence). Profiling relied on immunoSEQ multiplex PCR, and the TCRdb table lists in-frame clones only, not all of them. This table has approximately 220,000 clones, more than 65% appearing once. The sequenced material came from peripheral blood. The V and J genes are TRBV7-9 and TRBJ2-2; D is ambiguous. This receptor was taken from an older woman with acute or convalescent COVID-19. The CDR3 spells CASSLSTSTGELFF. The CDR3 DNA reads as TGTGCCAGCAGCTTATCCACGAGCACCGGGGAGCTGTTTTTT.